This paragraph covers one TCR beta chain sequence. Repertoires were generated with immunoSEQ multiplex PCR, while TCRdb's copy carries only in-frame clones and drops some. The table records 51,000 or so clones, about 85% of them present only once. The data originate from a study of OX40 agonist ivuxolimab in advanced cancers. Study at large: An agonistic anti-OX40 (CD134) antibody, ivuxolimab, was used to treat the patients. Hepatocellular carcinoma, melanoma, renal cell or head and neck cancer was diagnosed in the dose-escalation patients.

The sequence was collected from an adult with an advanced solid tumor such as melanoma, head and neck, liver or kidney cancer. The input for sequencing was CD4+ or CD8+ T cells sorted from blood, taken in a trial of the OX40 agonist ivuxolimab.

The CDR3 reads CAWSVYVRTEAFF. The DNA of the CDR3 is TGTGCCTGGAGTGTATATGTAAGGACTGAAGCTTTCTTT. The V gene is TRBV30, the J gene TRBJ1-1; D gene unclear. The CDR3 extends over 13 amino acids. Between the trimmed V and J ends, which lost 0 bases and 5 bases, there was a span of 10 bases. Germline assignment: CDR1 GTSNPN and CDR2 SVGIG (reference sequence).